This is a list of T cell receptor beta chains from one sample in a study of cytomegalovirus exposure and HLA in healthy donors. Profiled with immunoSEQ multiplex PCR; TCRdb holds only in-frame clones, not every one. This table holds tens of thousands of clones, just over 70% found once. Material for sequencing was PBMCs. The receptors derive from a man in his sixties in good health and CMV-seronegative. The CDR3 runs from the conserved cysteine through the conserved F or W. A D gene is named only where the DNA matches it firmly. Not all rows give a size; the values are once, few, many and, for expanded clones, a class.

D gene: NA
J gene: TRBJ1-1
V gene: TRBV20-1
clone size: NA
CDR3 DNA: TGCAGTGTTCGGGAAAACACTGAAGCTTTCTTT
CDR3 protein: CSVRENTEAFF

D gene: NA
J gene: TRBJ1-1
V gene: TRBV10-1
clone size: few
CDR3 DNA: TGCGCCAGCAGCGAGAAGGGGTTCCCTGAAGCTTTCTTT
CDR3 protein: CASSEKGFPEAFF

D gene: NA
J gene: TRBJ2-7
V gene: TRBV4-3
clone size: NA
CDR3 DNA: TGCGCCAGCAGCCCCGGTGGAGGGTCCGAGCAGTACTTC
CDR3 protein: CASSPGGGSEQYF

D gene: NA
J gene: TRBJ2-2
V gene: TRBV19
clone size: few
CDR3 DNA: TGTGCCAGTAGTAAACACGACACCGGGGAGCTGTTTTTT
CDR3 protein: CASSKHDTGELFF

D gene: NA
J gene: TRBJ2-5
V gene: TRBV6-6
clone size: once
CDR3 DNA: TGTGCCAGCAGTTACTCCCCGGAGACCCAGTACTTC
CDR3 protein: CASSYSPETQYF

D gene: NA
J gene: TRBJ2-3
V gene: TRBV9
clone size: NA
CDR3 DNA: TGTGCCAGCAGCCCCCAGGTTGCTAGCACAGATACGCAGTATTTT
CDR3 protein: CASSPQVASTDTQYF

D gene: TRBD1
J gene: TRBJ1-2
V gene: TRBV30
clone size: NA
CDR3 DNA: TGTGCCTGGTCGGGACAGTCTAACTATGGCTACACCTTC
CDR3 protein: CAWSGQSNYGYTF

D gene: NA
J gene: TRBJ1-3
V gene: TRBV7-2
clone size: NA
CDR3 DNA: TGTGCCAGCAGTTCCGACAGCTCTGGAAACACCATATATTTT
CDR3 protein: CASSSDSSGNTIYF

D gene: TRBD1
J gene: TRBJ2-7
V gene: TRBV2
clone size: NA
CDR3 DNA: TGTGCCAGCAGTTTTCTCCCCCGGGACAGGCGGTCCTACGAGCAGTACTTC
CDR3 protein: CASSFLPRDRRSYEQYF

D gene: NA
J gene: TRBJ2-1
V gene: TRBV5-1
clone size: NA
CDR3 DNA: TGCGCCAGCAGCTGGGGCCTGGGGGGCTCCTACAATGAGCAGTTCTTC
CDR3 protein: CASSWGLGGSYNEQFF

D gene: NA
J gene: TRBJ1-5
V gene: TRBV6-1
clone size: NA
CDR3 DNA: TGTGCCACTGACCAGCCCGGAGGGCAGCATTGGCCCCAGCATTTT
CDR3 protein: CATDQPGGQHWPQHF

D gene: NA
J gene: TRBJ2-7
V gene: TRBV6-5
clone size: NA
CDR3 DNA: TGTGCCAGCAGCCAGACTCGCTCCTACGAGCAGTACTTC
CDR3 protein: CASSQTRSYEQYF

D gene: NA
J gene: TRBJ2-5
V gene: TRBV5-1
clone size: NA
CDR3 DNA: TGCGCCAGCAGCTTGGTAGGAGACCAAGAGACCCAGTACTTC
CDR3 protein: CASSLVGDQETQYF

D gene: NA
J gene: TRBJ1-2
V gene: TRBV5-1
clone size: NA
CDR3 DNA: TGCGCCAGCAGCGTGGGTTACTATGGCTACCCCTTC
CDR3 protein: CASSVGYYGYPF

D gene: NA
J gene: TRBJ2-7
V gene: TRBV7-2
clone size: once
CDR3 DNA: TGTGCCAGCAGCTTAATAATCGGGGGATTTTACGAGCAGTACTTC
CDR3 protein: CASSLIIGGFYEQYF

D gene: TRBD1
J gene: TRBJ2-1
V gene: TRBV7-6
clone size: NA
CDR3 DNA: TGTGCCAGCAGCTACACCACAGGGGGAAGCTCCTACAATGAGCAGTTCTTC
CDR3 protein: CASSYTTGGSSYNEQFF

D gene: TRBD1
J gene: TRBJ2-7
V gene: TRBV7-6
clone size: few
CDR3 DNA: TGTGCCAGCAGAGCCGGGACAGGGAACGACGAGCAGTACTTC
CDR3 protein: CASRAGTGNDEQYF

D gene: TRBD2
J gene: TRBJ2-7
V gene: TRBV20-1
clone size: NA
CDR3 DNA: TGCAGTGGAAGACTAGCGGGGGAGCAGTACTTC
CDR3 protein: CSGRLAGEQYF

D gene: TRBD1
J gene: TRBJ1-6
V gene: TRBV2
clone size: NA
CDR3 DNA: TGTGCCGGCGGACAGGGCCTTCCAAATAATTCACCCCTCCACTTT
CDR3 protein: CAGGQGLPNNSPLHF

D gene: TRBD1
J gene: TRBJ2-3
V gene: TRBV7-9
clone size: few
CDR3 DNA: TGTGCCAGCAGCTCAAACAGGGGGAGAGTTCCAGATACGCAGTATTTT
CDR3 protein: CASSSNRGRVPDTQYF

D gene: NA
J gene: TRBJ1-1
V gene: TRBV10-2
clone size: NA
CDR3 DNA: TGCGCCAGCAGTGAGTCGAGGGTGAACACTGAAGCTTTCTTT
CDR3 protein: CASSESRVNTEAFF

D gene: TRBD2
J gene: TRBJ2-7
V gene: TRBV7-2
clone size: NA
CDR3 DNA: TGTGCCAGCAGCGTGACTAGCGGGAGGCCCTCCTACGAGCAGTACTTC
CDR3 protein: CASSVTSGRPSYEQYF

D gene: TRBD1
J gene: TRBJ2-7
V gene: TRBV6-1
clone size: NA
CDR3 DNA: TGTGCCAGCAGGGGAGACAGGGGGCACAACAACGAGCAGTACTTC
CDR3 protein: CASRGDRGHNNEQYF

D gene: NA
J gene: TRBJ2-3
V gene: TRBV5-6
clone size: NA
CDR3 DNA: TGTGCCAGCAGCTTGGTACAGGGTGATGCAGATACGCAGTATTTT
CDR3 protein: CASSLVQGDADTQYF

D gene: NA
J gene: TRBJ2-3
V gene: TRBV21-1
clone size: NA
CDR3 DNA: TGTGCTGAGGAGGGCCGACCCAACACAGATACGCAGTATTTT
CDR3 protein: CAEEGRPNTDTQYF